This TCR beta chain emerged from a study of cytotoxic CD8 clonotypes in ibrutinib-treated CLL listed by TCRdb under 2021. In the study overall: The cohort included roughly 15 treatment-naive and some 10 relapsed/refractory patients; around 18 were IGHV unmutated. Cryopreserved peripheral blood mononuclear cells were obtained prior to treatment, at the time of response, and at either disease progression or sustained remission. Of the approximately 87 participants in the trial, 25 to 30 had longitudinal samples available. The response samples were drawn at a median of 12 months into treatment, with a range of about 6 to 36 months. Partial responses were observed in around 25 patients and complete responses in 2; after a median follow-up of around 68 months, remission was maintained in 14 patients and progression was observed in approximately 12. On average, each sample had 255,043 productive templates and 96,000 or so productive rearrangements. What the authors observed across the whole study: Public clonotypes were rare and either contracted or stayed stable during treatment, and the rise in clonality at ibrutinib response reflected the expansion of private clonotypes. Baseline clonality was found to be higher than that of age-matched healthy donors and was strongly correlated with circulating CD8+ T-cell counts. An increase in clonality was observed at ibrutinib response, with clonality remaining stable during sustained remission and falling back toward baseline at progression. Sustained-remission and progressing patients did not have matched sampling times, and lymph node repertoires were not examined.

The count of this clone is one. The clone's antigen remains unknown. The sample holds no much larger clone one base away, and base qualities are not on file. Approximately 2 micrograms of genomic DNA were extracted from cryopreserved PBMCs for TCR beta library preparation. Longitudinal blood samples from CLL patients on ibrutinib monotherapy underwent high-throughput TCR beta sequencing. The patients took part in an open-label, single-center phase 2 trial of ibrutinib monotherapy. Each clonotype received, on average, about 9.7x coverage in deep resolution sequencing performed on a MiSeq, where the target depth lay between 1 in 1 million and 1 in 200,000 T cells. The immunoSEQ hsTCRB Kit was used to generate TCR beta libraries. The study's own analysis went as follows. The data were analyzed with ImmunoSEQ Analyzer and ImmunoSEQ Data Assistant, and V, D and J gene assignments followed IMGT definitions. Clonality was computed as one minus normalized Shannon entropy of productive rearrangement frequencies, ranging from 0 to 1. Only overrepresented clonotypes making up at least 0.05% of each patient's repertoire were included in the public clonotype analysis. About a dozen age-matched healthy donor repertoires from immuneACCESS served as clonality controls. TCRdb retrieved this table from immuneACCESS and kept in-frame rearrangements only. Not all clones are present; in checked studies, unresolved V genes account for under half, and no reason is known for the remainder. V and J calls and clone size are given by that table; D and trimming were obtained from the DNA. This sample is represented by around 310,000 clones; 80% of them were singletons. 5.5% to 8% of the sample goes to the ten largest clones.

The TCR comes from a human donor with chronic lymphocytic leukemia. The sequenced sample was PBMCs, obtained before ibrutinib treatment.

The DNA sequence is given as TGTGCCAGCAGCCCCCACAGAGACAATCAGCCCCAGCATTTT. The encoded protein is CASSPHRDNQPQHF. The receptor chain draws on TRBV6-6 and TRBJ1-5; no confident D gene assignment can be made. V is clipped by 6 bases and J by 3 bases, and the sequence between their germline boundaries is 12 bases long. Sequences MNHNY (CDR1) and SVGAGI (CDR2) are obtained from the germline V gene (reference sequence). Including the terminal cysteine and phenylalanine, the CDR3 comprises 14 residues. Just CDR3 DNA is preserved here, 42 bases in frame from base 1.